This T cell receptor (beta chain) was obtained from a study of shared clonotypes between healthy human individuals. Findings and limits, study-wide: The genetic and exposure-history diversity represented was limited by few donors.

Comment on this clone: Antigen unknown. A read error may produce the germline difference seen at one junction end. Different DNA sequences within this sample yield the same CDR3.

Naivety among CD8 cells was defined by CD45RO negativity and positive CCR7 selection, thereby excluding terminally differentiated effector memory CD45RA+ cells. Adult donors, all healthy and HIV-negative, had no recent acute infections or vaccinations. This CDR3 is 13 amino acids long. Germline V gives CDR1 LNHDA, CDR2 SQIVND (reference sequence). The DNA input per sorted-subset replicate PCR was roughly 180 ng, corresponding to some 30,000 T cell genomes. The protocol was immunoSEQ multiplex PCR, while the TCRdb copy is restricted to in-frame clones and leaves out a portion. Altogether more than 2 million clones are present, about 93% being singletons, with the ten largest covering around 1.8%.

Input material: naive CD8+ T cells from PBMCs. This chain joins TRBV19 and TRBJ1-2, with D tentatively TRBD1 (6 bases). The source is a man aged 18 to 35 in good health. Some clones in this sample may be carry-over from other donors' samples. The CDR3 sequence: CASSIRAGDGYTF. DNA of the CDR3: TGTGCTAGTAGTATCCGGGCAGGGGATGGCTACACCTTC.